This TCR beta chain was recovered during a study of T cell repertoires in cytomegalovirus infection (dated by TCRdb to 2018 to 2020). About the study as a whole: Recently identified HLA-C-restricted CMV epitopes, whose presentation resists viral immunomodulation, were targeted by peptide stimulations together with well-studied HLA-B-restricted epitopes. Donor HLA type was relevant to the analysis, because carriage of CMV infection together with the matching HLA type was indicated by public TCR beta signatures.

Here is what the overall study found, with its caveats: Carriers of CMV infection plus the relevant HLA type were discriminated by the cumulative frequency of public TCR beta family members in the study cohort and in an independent approximately 360-donor cohort. The ex vivo response was dominated by HLA-C-restricted CMV-specific TCR beta clonotypes, which also provided the single most frequent clonotype in two of eight donors.

The treatment or condition label corresponds to: in vitro stimulation with specific CMV peptide epitopes to enrich CMV-specific T cells. Sequencing was carried out with an Illumina HiSeq 1500. Starting from the raw public reads, TCRdb applied fastp trimming at Q25, assembled clones with MiXCR and retained in-frame beta chains. A single entry per CDR3 protein holds the most common genes and DNA from its merged rows. This sample comprises some 560,000 distinct CDR3 sequences, 35% to 50% of them detected only once. Around 48% of the sample is held by the ten biggest clonotypes. Turning to this clonotype: The target of this receptor is not known. Per-nucleotide qualities are absent, and no much larger clonotype sits a single base away.

The receptor comes from a human donor in good health (CMV status not recorded). Some clones in this sample may be carry-over from other donors' samples. The starting material was cultured PBMCs, obtained from culture after CMV antigen stimulation.

The CDR3 region: CASRNQVSRELFF. The bases are TGTGCCAGCAGGAATCAAGTGTCCCGGGAGCTGTTTTTT. The rearranged segments are TRBV6-8 and TRBJ2-2; the D gene assignment is ambiguous. A distance of 14 bases separates the germline ends of V and J, which lose 6 bases and 9 bases respectively. In the germline V gene, CDR1 corresponds to MNHGY and CDR2 to SAAAGT. The CDR3 holds 13 amino acids from the cysteine to the phenylalanine. The retained sequence is limited to the CDR3, 39 bases, with the frame set at the first base.